Each of the 25 T cell receptor beta chains below was sequenced from the same sample in a study of T cell changes during pregnancy in multiple sclerosis. Profiling relied on immunoSEQ multiplex PCR, and the TCRdb table lists in-frame clones only, not all of them. The top ten hold 0.29% of the sample, which has approximately 69,000 clones, 91% seen once. The sample was CD4+ T cells from peripheral blood mononuclear cells, taken in the third trimester of pregnancy. The receptors come from a female donor in good health, enrolled as a control in a pregnancy study.

V gene TRBV4-2 combines with J gene TRBJ2-1; 13 bases fit TRBD2. CDR1 is LGHNA and CDR2 is YNFKEQ in the germline V gene. Trimming took 1 base from V and 7 from J; bases not matched to a gene: 10. The CDR3 runs to 18 residues. The CDR3 nucleotides read TGTGCCAGCAGCCAAGTACTAGCGGGGGGGCCGAGTAGGAATGAGCAGTTCTTC. This encodes CASSQVLAGGPSRNEQFF.

This rearrangement joins TRBV7-8 to TRBJ2-3, with 11 bases aligning to TRBD2. The CDR3 runs to 16 residues. The germline V gene encodes CDR1 SGHVS and CDR2 FQNEAQ. After removal of 5 bases from V and 0 bases from J, the junction contained 4 bases not matched to a gene. The CDR3 DNA reads as TGTGCCAGCAGCCCCGGGACTAGCGGAAGCACAGATACGCAGTATTTT. Amino acid sequence: CASSPGTSGSTDTQYF.

The V and J genes are TRBV10-3 and TRBJ2-5; D is unresolved. Germline assignment: CDR1 ENHRY and CDR2 SYGVKD. The V end lost 4 bases, the J end lost 2 bases, and 8 bases lay between the germline ends. This CDR3 has 13 amino acids. The CDR3 sequence is CAISASSQETQYF. CDR3 DNA sequence: TGTGCCATCAGTGCATCGAGTCAAGAGACCCAGTACTTC.

This clone has only one observation. Written as DNA, the CDR3 is TGTGCCAGCAGCTTTGACCACAGGGAATACTATGGCTACACCTTC. This sequence encodes CASSFDHREYYGYTF. The genes are TRBV5-6 and TRBJ1-2, with D tentatively TRBD1 (6 bases). This CDR3 spans 15 amino acids. The germline V and J ends were trimmed by 2 bases and 3 bases, with 14 bases remaining between them. CDR1 is SGHDT, CDR2 YYEEEE, per germline.

The chain uses TRBV20-1 and TRBJ2-7; D not resolved. The germline gives CDR1 DFQATT, CDR2 SNEGSKA (reference sequence). With 1 base removed from V and 4 bases from J, the gap between germline ends came to 5 bases. The CDR3 loop spans 11 amino acids. The CDR3 DNA reads as TGCAGTGCTAGAGCGGAGTACGAGCAGTACTTC. It encodes CSARAEYEQYF.

The chain is built from TRBV5-1 and TRBJ2-5; 8 bases line up with TRBD2. The germline V gene has CDR1 SGHRS and CDR2 YFSETQ. Trimming cost V 6 bases and J 4 bases; bases outside gene matches: 5. CDR3 size: 13 residues. DNA of the CDR3: TGCGCCAGCAAGCCCGGGGGGGGAGAGACCCAGTACTTC. This encodes CASKPGGGETQYF.

The chain combines TRBV5-6 with TRBJ2-5; D is possibly TRBD2 (6 bases). Germline V lookup: CDR1 SGHDT, CDR2 YYEEEE. V lost 3 bases and J lost 7, with 13 bases in between. The CDR3 is made up of 13 amino acids. This CDR3 reads CASSSGGSWTQYF. CDR3 nucleotides: TGTGCCAGCAGCTCCGGGGGTAGTTGGACCCAGTACTTC.

The genes are TRBV19 and TRBJ1-4, with 9 bases aligning to TRBD1. Germline loops: CDR1 LNHDA, CDR2 SQIVND (reference sequence). V shed 8 bases, J shed 0 bases, and the junction held 13 bases outside the gene matches. This CDR3 region has 18 residues. CDR3 in amino acids: CASRQGQGKGATNEKLFF. CDR3 nucleotide sequence: TGTGCCAGTCGGCAAGGACAGGGGAAGGGTGCAACTAATGAAAAACTGTTTTTT.

V is TRBV5-4 and J is TRBJ2-5; the match to TRBD1 covers 8 bases. Germline CDR1 is SGHNT and CDR2 is YYREEE (reference sequence). This CDR3 region has 14 residues. The V and J ends lost 3 bases and 2 bases, in that order; junction bases with no gene match: 3. CDR3 sequence: CASSSQGAQETQYF. CDR3 DNA sequence: TGTGCCAGCAGCTCCCAGGGGGCACAAGAGACCCAGTACTTC. Full variable domain (outside the CDR3, taken from reference TRBV5-4 and TRBJ2-5): ETGVTQSPTHLIKTRGQQVTLRCSSQSGHNTVSWYQQALGQGPQFIFQYYREEENGRGNFPPRFSGLQFPNYSSELNVNALELDDSALYLCASSSQGAQETQYFGPGTRLLVL.

V and J are TRBV11-3 and TRBJ1-6, with D possibly TRBD1 on 5 matching bases. The CDR3 extends over 15 amino acids. Trimming removed 0 bases at V and 10 bases at J, with 13 bases between. Germline CDR1 is SGHNT and CDR2 is YENEEA. In nucleotides, the CDR3 is TGTGCCAGCAGCTTAGAAGCAGGGTGGGAATCACCCCTCCACTTT. Translating it yields CASSLEAGWESPLHF.

This clone turned up a few times. The chain joins TRBV5-5 to TRBJ1-5; 8 nucleotides agree with TRBD1. Germline V gives CDR1 SGHKS, CDR2 YYEKEE (reference sequence). The trim removed 0 bases at V and 7 bases at J, leaving 6 bases unmatched. The CDR3 extends over 15 amino acids. CDR3 protein: CASSLDGQGGQPQHF. Written as DNA, the CDR3 is TGTGCCAGCAGCTTGGATGGACAGGGCGGCCAGCCCCAGCATTTT.

This clone was recorded once. This chain links TRBV23-1 with TRBJ2-3; 11 bases agree with TRBD1. TRBV23-1 is recorded as an ORF, its role being uncertain. The CDR3 contains 19 residues. J was trimmed by 3 bases and V by 2 bases; bases with no gene match: 13. CDR3 region: CASSQRTGGASVETDTQYF. In DNA form, the CDR3 reads TGCGCCAGCAGTCAACGGACAGGGGGCGCTTCGGTGGAGACAGATACGCAGTATTTT.

This sequence joins TRBV12-5 and TRBJ2-4; 8 nucleotides align to TRBD2. The CDR3 runs to 12 residues. Trimming cost V 1 base and J 16 bases; bases outside gene matches: 6. Germline V gene sequence: CDR1 LGHNT, CDR2 FRNRAP. Here the CDR3 DNA reads TGTGCTAGTGGTTTGGGTAGCGGGGAGGTTTACTTC. Its protein is CASGLGSGEVYF.

A single count supports this clone. This chain joins TRBV6-6 and TRBJ1-5, with D uncertain. The CDR3 totals 12 residues. Germline-derived CDR1 and CDR2 are MNHNY and SVGAGI (reference sequence). V was clipped by 0 bases and J by 9 bases, with 6 bases between them. The CDR3 here is CASSYSRRPQHF. In DNA form, the CDR3 reads TGTGCCAGCAGTTACTCGAGAAGGCCCCAGCATTTT.

The genes are TRBV28 and TRBJ2-5; 12 positions match TRBD2. The length of the CDR3 is 17 residues. Germline lookup yields CDR1 MDHEN and CDR2 SYDVKM. V dropped 5 bases and J dropped 5; count of bases not matched to a gene: 12. CDR3 nucleotides: TGTGCCAGCAGTGATCGCAGACTAGCGGGGGCCGGGGAGACCCAGTACTTC. Its translation: CASSDRRLAGAGETQYF.

The chain uses TRBV19 and TRBJ1-1, with D tentatively TRBD1 (5 bases). Germline CDR1 reads LNHDA; CDR2 reads SQIVND (reference sequence). There are 13 residues in the CDR3. V lost 1 base and J lost 9, with 12 bases in between. CDR3 region: CASSIGRGGKAFF. In DNA form, the CDR3 reads TGTGCCAGTAGTATAGGGCGGGGCGGGAAAGCTTTCTTT. Using reference TRBV19 and TRBJ1-1 for the parts outside the CDR3, the full variable domain is DGGITQSPKYLFRKEGQNVTLSCEQNLNHDAMYWYRQDPGQGLRLIYYSQIVNDFQKGDIAEGYSVSREKKESFPLTVTSAQKNPTAFYLCASSIGRGGKAFFGQGTRLTVV.

The chain combines TRBV2 with TRBJ1-2; 9 bases are a match to TRBD1. The CDR3 length is 14 residues. V gave up 5 bases and J gave up 7 bases; unmatched junction bases: 8. Germline loops: CDR1 SNHLY, CDR2 FYNNEI. This CDR3 reads CASSRIDRGFGYTF. The CDR3 nucleotides read TGTGCCAGCAGTAGAATCGACAGGGGGTTTGGCTACACCTTC.

This clone was counted once. The chain uses TRBV7-8 and TRBJ1-5; D is perhaps TRBD1 (5 bases). Germline V CDR1 and CDR2: SGHVS, FQNEAQ. The length of the CDR3 is 16 residues. The V end was cut by 3 bases, the J end by 3 bases, with 15 bases between. The CDR3 sequence is CASSFSSGGANQPQHF. The CDR3 DNA reads as TGTGCCAGCAGCTTCTCCAGTGGTGGGGCCAATCAGCCCCAGCATTTT.

DNA for the CDR3: TGTGCCAGCAGCGTAGGGCTAGCGGGGGGGCCCAGGAATGAGCAGTTCTTC. Residues: CASSVGLAGGPRNEQFF. This sequence joins TRBV9 and TRBJ2-1; 12 bases fit TRBD2. CDR3 size: 17 residues. Germline V lookup: CDR1 SGDLS, CDR2 YYNGEE. Germline trimming cut 0 bases from V and 7 bases from J; bases unmatched to any gene: 8.

The table lists this clone with a few counts. The chain recombines TRBV9 with TRBJ1-2, with 8 bases aligning to TRBD1. The CDR3 length is 15 residues. Unmatched junction bases numbered 4, after V lost 0 bases and J lost 3 bases. The germline gives CDR1 SGDLS, CDR2 YYNGEE. CDR3 nucleotide sequence: TGTGCCAGCAGCGTAGATGGACAGGGCGACTATGGCTACACCTTC. Translated: CASSVDGQGDYGYTF.

The CDR3 loop is CASSQDGVEGSYEQYF. The CDR3 nucleotides are TGTGCCAGCAGCCAAGATGGAGTGGAGGGGTCCTACGAGCAGTACTTC. V is TRBV4-2 and J is TRBJ2-7, with D possibly TRBD2 on 6 matching bases. V was clipped by 0 bases and J by 1 base, with 13 bases between them. The CDR3 has 16 amino acids. Germline V CDR1 and CDR2: LGHNA, YNFKEQ.

In this sample, this clone turned up a few times. The chain carries TRBV7-9 and TRBJ1-1; tentatively, D is TRBD1 (5 bases). Germline CDR1 is SEHNR and CDR2 is FQNEAQ (reference sequence). This CDR3 is built from 13 residues. V shed 6 bases and J shed 2 bases, with 10 bases lying between them. The CDR3 loop reads CASSQQANTEAFF. The CDR3 DNA reads as TGTGCCAGCAGTCAACAGGCAAACACTGAAGCTTTCTTT.

This chain joins TRBV30 and TRBJ2-2; D is unresolved. Germline V CDR1 and CDR2: GTSNPN, SVGIG (reference sequence). The CDR3 has 13 amino acids. V lost 2 bases and J lost 7, with 11 bases in between. The CDR3 bases are TGTGCCTGGAGTTTGCCTAGAGGCGGGGAGCTGTTTTTT. This codes for CAWSLPRGGELFF.

This clone appeared once. The chain carries TRBV5-1 and TRBJ2-7; 7 nucleotides agree with TRBD2. CDR1 and CDR2 (germline): SGHRS, YFSETQ. The CDR3 is made up of 14 amino acids. V lost 1 base, J lost 6 bases, and 7 bases stayed unmatched. CDR3 amino acids: CASSLLGGGSEQYF. CDR3 bases: TGCGCCAGCAGCTTGCTTGGCGGGGGTAGCGAGCAGTACTTC.

The chain combines TRBV2 with TRBJ1-5; D might be TRBD1 (5 bases). Germline CDR1 and CDR2: SNHLY and FYNNEI. V gave up 5 bases and J gave up 1 base, with 12 bases separating them. The CDR3 loop spans 15 amino acids. The CDR3 loop reads CASSLNRFSNQPQHF. CDR3 DNA: TGTGCCAGCAGTTTAAACAGGTTCAGCAATCAGCCCCAGCATTTT.